Presented here are 17 T cell receptor beta chains from one specimen sequenced in a study of response to subunit inactivated influenza vaccine. TCRdb re-derived calls from the RT-PCR reads in MiXCR, one entry per CDR3 protein. The sample lists around 300,000 distinct CDR3 sequences, 20% to 25% occurring once. The sample here was PBMCs from blood, taken less than 22 months after vaccination. The source is a man between 50 and 75 years old who received an inactivated influenza vaccine.

A few counts support this clonotype. The rearrangement joins TRBV5-1 to TRBJ1-1, with D possibly matching TRBD1 (5 bases). Looked up from germline, CDR1 is SGHRS and CDR2 is YFSETQ. The CDR3 has 12 residues. V gave up 4 bases and J gave up 3 bases, with 7 bases separating them. CDR3 nucleotides: TGCGCCAGCAGCCTCAGGGACACTGAAGCTTTCTTT. Translation: CASSLRDTEAFF.

This chain uses TRBV7-9 with TRBJ2-5, with D hard to call. Germline V gives CDR1 SEHNR, CDR2 FQNEAQ (reference sequence). V shed 3 bases and J shed 4 bases, with 9 bases lying between them. This CDR3 is 13 amino acids long. The DNA of the CDR3 is TGTGCCAGCAGCTTTTGGAATCGAGAGACCCAGTACTTC. This sequence encodes CASSFWNRETQYF.

This chain uses TRBV2 with TRBJ2-4; D may be TRBD1 (6 bases). The length of the CDR3 is 16 residues. V was pared by 7 bases and J by 0 bases, with 16 bases between. The germline V gene encodes CDR1 SNHLY and CDR2 FYNNEI. The CDR3 reads CASMPRDNRAKNIQYF. The CDR3 DNA is TGTGCCAGCATGCCTCGGGACAACCGAGCCAAAAACATTCAGTACTTC.

This clonotype was seen a few times. The chain has TRBV6-5 and TRBJ2-7; unclear D gene. Germline CDR1 and CDR2: MNHEY and SVGAGI. V lost 0 bases and J 2 bases, leaving 8 bases between the germline ends. CDR3 size: 14 residues. CDR3 residues: CASSYSSMAYEQYF. The CDR3 bases are TGTGCCAGCAGTTACTCGTCAATGGCCTACGAGCAGTACTTC.

This clonotype was recorded a few times. The chain recombines TRBV11-1 with TRBJ1-1; the D is unclear. The CDR3 runs 15 residues. Germline values: CDR1 SGHAT, CDR2 FQDESV (reference sequence). V lost 5 bases and J 1 base, leaving 14 bases between the germline ends. The CDR3 DNA is TGTGCCAGCAGCCATCCGGTACAGAAGAACACTGAAGCTTTCTTT. Translated: CASSHPVQKNTEAFF. Full variable domain (outside the CDR3, taken from reference TRBV11-1 and TRBJ1-1): EAEVAQSPRYKITEKSQAVAFWCDPISGHATLYWYRQILGQGPELLVQFQDESVVDDSQLPKDRFSAERLKGVDSTLKIQPAELGDSAMYLCASSHPVQKNTEAFFGQGTRLTVV.

This clonotype occurred many times. The chain is built from TRBV9 and TRBJ1-6, with D tentatively TRBD1 (6 bases). Germline CDR1 SGDLS, CDR2 YYNGEE. V dropped 4 bases and J dropped 9 bases, with 14 bases sitting between them. The length of the CDR3 is 14 residues. The CDR3: CASSLQGGGSPLHF. The DNA for the CDR3 is TGTGCCAGCAGCCTACAGGGTGGTGGTTCACCCCTCCACTTT.

The chain links TRBV20-1 to TRBJ2-3; D remains ambiguous. The germline V gene encodes CDR1 DFQATT and CDR2 SNEGSKA (reference sequence). V was trimmed by 3 bases and J by 5 bases, leaving 12 bases between them. The CDR3 extends over 13 amino acids. Here the CDR3 DNA reads TGCAGTGCTAGTATGGGGTTTCAAGATACGCAGTATTTT. The encoded protein is CSASMGFQDTQYF.

This clonotype was detected only a few times. The chain employs TRBV29-1 and TRBJ1-2; tentative D call: TRBD1 (5 bases). The CDR3 covers 13 residues. V lost 5 bases to trimming and J lost 3 bases, with 13 bases between them. CDR1 is SQVTM, CDR2 ANQGSEA, per germline. The CDR3 DNA reads as TGCAGCGTTCTCGGGGGAGCCGACTATGGCTACACCTTC. Its translation: CSVLGGADYGYTF.

A few counts support this clonotype. J is TRBJ2-5 and V is TRBV20-1, with 8 bases identical to TRBD2. J lost 7 bases, V lost 5 bases, and 6 bases had no gene match. Germline values: CDR1 DFQATT, CDR2 SNEGSKA (reference sequence). This CDR3 spans 12 amino acids. As DNA, the CDR3 is TGCAGTGCTCAGCGGGAGCGGGGGACCCAGTACTTC. Translating it yields CSAQRERGTQYF.

This chain links TRBV5-6 with TRBJ2-5; D is tentatively TRBD1 or TRBD2 (5 bases each). Trimming left V 2 bases short and J 1 base short, with 12 bases between. Germline CDR1 and CDR2: SGHDT and YYEEEE. The CDR3 loop spans 15 amino acids. The CDR3 sequence: CASSFMWGSQETQYF. The CDR3 nucleotides are TGTGCCAGCAGCTTCATGTGGGGGAGCCAAGAGACCCAGTACTTC.

The sample holds a few counts of this clonotype. This chain connects TRBV2 to TRBJ2-1, with 7 bases fitting TRBD2. This CDR3 contains 13 residues. Germline loops: CDR1 SNHLY, CDR2 FYNNEI. J gave up 7 bases and V 9 bases, and 9 bases lay outside the gene matches. The CDR3 nucleotides read TGTGCCAGTTTAGGACTAGTACTGAATGAGCAGTTCTTC. Translating gives CASLGLVLNEQFF.

The V and J genes are TRBV10-1 and TRBJ1-5, with D perhaps TRBD1 (5 bases). Germline V gives CDR1 WNHNN, CDR2 SYGVQD (reference sequence). The CDR3 is made up of 16 amino acids. V was clipped by 9 bases and J by 0 bases, with 18 bases between them. CDR3 residues: CARPHRDGNSNQPQHF. CDR3 nucleotides: TGCGCCAGGCCGCATCGGGACGGTAATAGCAATCAGCCCCAGCATTTT.

V and J are TRBV6-9 and TRBJ2-3, with 8 bases aligning to TRBD2. Germline V CDR1 and CDR2: MNHGY, SVAAGI. CDR3 length: 17 residues. J lost 11 bases, V lost 1 base, and 17 bases had no gene match. In nucleotides, the CDR3 is TGTGCCAGCAGTTATTTGAAAAGCGGGGGCTTCACTAATCGGCAGTATTTT. Its translation is CASSYLKSGGFTNRQYF.

This chain connects TRBV10-2 to TRBJ2-1; D is undetermined. Germline assignment: CDR1 WSHSY and CDR2 SAAADI. Trimming cost V 8 bases and J 6 bases, with 14 bases left between them. The CDR3 spans 13 residues. In DNA form, the CDR3 reads TGCGCCAGCTGGTCTTGGGAAGTCAATGAGCAGTTCTTC. Protein: CASWSWEVNEQFF.

The rearrangement links TRBV2 to TRBJ2-2; the D gene could be TRBD1 or TRBD2 (7 bases each). V was trimmed by 10 bases and J by 2 bases, leaving 14 bases between them. Per germline, CDR1 SNHLY and CDR2 FYNNEI. The CDR3 contains 14 residues. CDR3 sequence: CAIQGGGNTGELFF. CDR3 nucleotide sequence: TGTGCCATCCAGGGAGGGGGCAACACCGGGGAGCTGTTTTTT.

In its sample, this clonotype is medium-sized. CDR3 sequence reads: CSANEGANQPQHF. The CDR3 nucleotides read TGCAGTGCCAATGAGGGGGCCAATCAGCCCCAGCATTTT. The chain employs TRBV20-1 and TRBJ1-5, with 7 positions matching TRBD1. The J segment lost 3 bases and the V segment lost 6 bases, leaving 5 bases of the junction unmatched. In germline, CDR1 is DFQATT, CDR2 SNEGSKA (reference sequence). CDR3 length: 13 residues.

In its sample, this clonotype was seen a few times. The rearrangement joins TRBV6-1 to TRBJ1-5; no clear D. Germline CDR1 MNHNS, CDR2 SASEGT. This CDR3 has 13 residues. V was pared by 4 bases and J by 3 bases, with 7 bases between. In DNA, the CDR3 is TGTGCCAGCAGTGTGGTCAACAATCAGCCCCAGCATTTT. This encodes CASSVVNNQPQHF.